This T cell receptor beta chain emerged from a study of T cell responses to AZD1222 COVID-19 vaccine. The CDR3 covers 19 residues. Germline V CDR1 and CDR2: LNHDA, SQIVND (reference sequence). Trimming removed 1 base at V and 0 bases at J, with 19 bases between. Sequenced by immunoSEQ multiplex PCR; TCRdb stores in-frame clones only, minus some. The sample carries 140,000 or so clones, 85% to 95% recorded once. The chain joins TRBV19 to TRBJ1-5; D possibly corresponds to TRBD1 (6 bases). The material sequenced was peripheral blood, taken after recovery from COVID-19. The TCR comes from an adult who had recovered from COVID-19. The CDR3 here is CASSIGRTGPENSNQPQHF. DNA for the CDR3: TGTGCCAGTAGTATAGGGCGTACAGGGCCTGAAAATAGCAATCAGCCCCAGCATTTT. The whole variable domain, filled in from reference TRBV19 and TRBJ1-5, reads DGGITQSPKYLFRKEGQNVTLSCEQNLNHDAMYWYRQDPGQGLRLIYYSQIVNDFQKGDIAEGYSVSREKKESFPLTVTSAQKNPTAFYLCASSIGRTGPENSNQPQHFGDGTRLSIL.